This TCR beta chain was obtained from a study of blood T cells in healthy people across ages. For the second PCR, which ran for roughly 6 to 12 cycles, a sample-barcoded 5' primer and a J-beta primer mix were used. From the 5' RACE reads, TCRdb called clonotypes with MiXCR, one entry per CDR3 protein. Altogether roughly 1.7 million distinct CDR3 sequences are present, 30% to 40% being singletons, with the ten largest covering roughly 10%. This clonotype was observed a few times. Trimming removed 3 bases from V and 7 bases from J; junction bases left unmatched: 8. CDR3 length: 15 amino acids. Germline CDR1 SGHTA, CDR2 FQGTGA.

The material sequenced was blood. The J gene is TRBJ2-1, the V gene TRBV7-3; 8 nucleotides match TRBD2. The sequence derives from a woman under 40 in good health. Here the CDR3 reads CASSFLSGTGNEQFF. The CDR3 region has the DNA TGTGCCAGCAGCTTCCTTAGCGGGACTGGTAATGAGCAGTTCTTC.